Presented here are 9 T cell receptor beta chains from one specimen sequenced in a study of Tregs in tolerant kidney transplant recipients. The protocol was immunoSEQ multiplex PCR, while the TCRdb copy is restricted to in-frame clones and leaves out a portion. This table has about 240,000 clones, 65% to 85% appearing once. Sequenced sample: CD4+ T cells from blood. The receptors were gathered from a human donor in good health.

The chain employs TRBV7-9 and TRBJ1-5, with TRBD1 identical over 8 bases. This CDR3 has 16 amino acids. CDR1 SEHNR and CDR2 FQNEAQ come from the germline V gene (reference sequence). Unmatched junction bases numbered 6, after V lost 3 bases and J lost 2 bases. CDR3 nucleotides: TGTGCCAGCAGCTTGGGGACAGGCAGGGGCAATCAGCCCCAGCATTTT. Translation: CASSLGTGRGNQPQHF.

This chain links TRBV11-3 with TRBJ2-5; D is unclear. V was shortened by 3 bases and J by 0 bases, with 5 bases between the two germline ends. Looked up from germline, CDR1 is SGHNT and CDR2 is YENEEA. The CDR3 is made up of 13 amino acids. CDR3 loop: CASSFRYQETQYF. The CDR3 DNA sequence: TGTGCCAGCAGCTTCAGGTACCAAGAGACCCAGTACTTC.

The J gene is TRBJ2-1, the V gene TRBV6-6, with D unresolved. Germline V gene lookup returns CDR1 MNHNY and CDR2 SVGAGI (reference sequence). The CDR3 extends over 16 amino acids. Deletions cut 2 bases from V and 4 bases from J, with 15 bases between. CDR3 in DNA: TGTGCCAGCAGTTACAGTTTGTATTCCAGTTACAATGAGCAGTTCTTC. Protein product: CASSYSLYSSYNEQFF.

The J gene is TRBJ2-2, the V gene TRBV2, with no clear D. This CDR3 is 15 amino acids long. CDR1 is SNHLY, CDR2 FYNNEI, per germline. Between the trimmed V and J ends, which lost 2 bases and 6 bases, there was a span of 13 bases. CDR3 in DNA: TGTGCCAGCAGTGAAACCTTGGGGTTAGCCGGGGAGCTGTTTTTT. Amino acids: CASSETLGLAGELFF.

CDR3 sequence (DNA): TGTGCCAGCAGCTTCAGGGGGGTCTATGGCTACACCTTC. It yields the protein CASSFRGVYGYTF. V and J are TRBV5-4 and TRBJ1-2; TRBD1 matches 7 bases. This CDR3 has 13 amino acids. CDR1 is SGHNT, CDR2 YYREEE, per germline (reference sequence). Trimming cost V 2 bases and J 4 bases; bases outside gene matches: 2.

V usage is TRBV27 and J usage is TRBJ1-2; possible D gene TRBD1, 5 bases. This CDR3 region has 17 residues. CDR1 is MNHEY, CDR2 SMNVEV, per germline (reference sequence). The V end was cut by 3 bases, the J end by 2 bases, with 19 bases between. The CDR3 loop reads CASSFGIRGRSNYGYTF. In DNA, the CDR3 is TGTGCCAGCAGTTTTGGTATTCGGGGGAGGTCCAACTATGGCTACACCTTC.

This chain joins TRBV18 and TRBJ2-2; tentatively, D is TRBD1 or TRBD2 (5 bases each). CDR1 is KGHSH, CDR2 LQKENI, per germline. V dropped 3 bases and J dropped 8 bases, with 10 bases sitting between them. The CDR3 extends over 13 amino acids. In DNA, the CDR3 is TGTGCCAGCTCACCGAGGGGCGGTGGGGAGCTGTTTTTT. Its protein is CASSPRGGGELFF.

The chain employs TRBV29-1 and TRBJ2-5; D is perhaps TRBD1 (5 bases). Germline V gene lookup returns CDR1 SQVTM and CDR2 ANQGSEA. This CDR3 is built from 13 residues. V dropped 7 bases and J dropped 1 base, with 13 bases sitting between them. The CDR3 here is CSAESGPQETQYF. In DNA form, the CDR3 reads TGCAGCGCAGAGTCAGGGCCCCAAGAGACCCAGTACTTC.

The chain employs TRBV29-1 and TRBJ2-7, with TRBD2 matching over 12 bases. The V and J ends lost 8 bases and 4 bases, in that order; junction bases with no gene match: 6. Germline values: CDR1 SQVTM, CDR2 ANQGSEA. The CDR3 covers 13 residues. CDR3 nucleotide sequence: TGCAGCACCCGACTAGCGGGAGAGTACGAGCAGTACTTC. Encoded protein: CSTRLAGEYEQYF.